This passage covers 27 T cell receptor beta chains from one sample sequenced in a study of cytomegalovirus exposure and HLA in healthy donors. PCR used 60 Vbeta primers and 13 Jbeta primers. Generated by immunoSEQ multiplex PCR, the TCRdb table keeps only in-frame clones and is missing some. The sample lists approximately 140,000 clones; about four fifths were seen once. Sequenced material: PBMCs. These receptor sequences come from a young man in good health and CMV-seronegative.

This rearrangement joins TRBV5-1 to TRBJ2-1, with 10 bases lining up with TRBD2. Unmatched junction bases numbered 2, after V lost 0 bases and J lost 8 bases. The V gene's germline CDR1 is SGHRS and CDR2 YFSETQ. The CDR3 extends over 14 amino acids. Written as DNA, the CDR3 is TGCGCCAGCAGCTTGGGCCTAGCGGGAGATGAGCAGTTCTTC. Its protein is CASSLGLAGDEQFF.

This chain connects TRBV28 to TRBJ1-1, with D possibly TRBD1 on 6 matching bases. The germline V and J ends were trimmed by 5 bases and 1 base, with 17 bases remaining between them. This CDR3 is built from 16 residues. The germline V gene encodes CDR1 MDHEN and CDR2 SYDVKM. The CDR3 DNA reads TGTGCCAGCAGTCTCACACCGGGACACGGGAACACTGAAGCTTTCTTT. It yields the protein CASSLTPGHGNTEAFF.

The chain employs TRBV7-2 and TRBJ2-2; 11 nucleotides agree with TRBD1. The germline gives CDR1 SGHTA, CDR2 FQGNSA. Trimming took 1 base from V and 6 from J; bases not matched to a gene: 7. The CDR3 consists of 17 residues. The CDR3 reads CASSLEVRTGGPGELFF. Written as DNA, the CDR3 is TGTGCCAGCAGCTTAGAGGTTCGGACAGGGGGCCCCGGGGAGCTGTTTTTT.

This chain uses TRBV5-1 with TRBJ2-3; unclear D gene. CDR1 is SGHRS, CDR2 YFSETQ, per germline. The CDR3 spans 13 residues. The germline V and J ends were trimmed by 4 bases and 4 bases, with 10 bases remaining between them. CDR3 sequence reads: CASSPQSADTQYF. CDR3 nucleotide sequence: TGCGCCAGCAGCCCCCAGTCTGCAGATACGCAGTATTTT.

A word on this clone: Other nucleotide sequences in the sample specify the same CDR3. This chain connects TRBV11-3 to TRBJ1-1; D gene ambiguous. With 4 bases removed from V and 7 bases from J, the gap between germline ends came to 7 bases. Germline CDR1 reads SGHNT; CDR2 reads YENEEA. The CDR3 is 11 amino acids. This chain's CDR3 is CASSSGGEAFF. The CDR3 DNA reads TGTGCCAGCAGCTCCGGCGGTGAAGCTTTCTTT.

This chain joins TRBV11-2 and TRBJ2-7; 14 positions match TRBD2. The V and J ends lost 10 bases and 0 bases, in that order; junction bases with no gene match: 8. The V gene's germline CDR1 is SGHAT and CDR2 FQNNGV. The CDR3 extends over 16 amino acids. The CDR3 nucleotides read TGTGCCATCCGACTAGCGGGAGGGCCGAGCTCCTACGAGCAGTACTTC. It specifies CAIRLAGGPSSYEQYF.

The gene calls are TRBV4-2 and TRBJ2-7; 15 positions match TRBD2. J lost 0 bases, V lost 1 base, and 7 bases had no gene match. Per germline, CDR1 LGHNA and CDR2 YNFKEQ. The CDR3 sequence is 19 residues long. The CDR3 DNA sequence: TGTGCCAGCAGCCAAGTGACGGGACTAGCGGGGGGCAGCTCCTACGAGCAGTACTTC. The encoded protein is CASSQVTGLAGGSSYEQYF.

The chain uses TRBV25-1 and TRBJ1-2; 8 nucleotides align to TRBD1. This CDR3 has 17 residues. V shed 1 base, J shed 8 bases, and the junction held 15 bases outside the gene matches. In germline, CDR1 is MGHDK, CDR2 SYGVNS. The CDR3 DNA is TGTGCCAGCAGTGAATCTGGTGACAGGGGTGTTTTGGAAGGCTACACCTTC. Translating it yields CASSESGDRGVLEGYTF.

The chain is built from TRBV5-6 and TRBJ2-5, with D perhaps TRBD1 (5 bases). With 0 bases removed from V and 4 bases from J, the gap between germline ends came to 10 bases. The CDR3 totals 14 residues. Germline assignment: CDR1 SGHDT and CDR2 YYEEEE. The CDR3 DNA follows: TGTGCCAGCAGCTTGGCCGGCAGGGTAGAGACCCAGTACTTC. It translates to CASSLAGRVETQYF. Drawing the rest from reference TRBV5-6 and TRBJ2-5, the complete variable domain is DAGVTQSPTHLIKTRGQQVTLRCSPKSGHDTVSWYQQALGQGPQFIFQYYEEEERQRGNFPDRFSGHQFPNYSSELNVNALLLGDSALYLCASSLAGRVETQYFGPGTRLLVL.

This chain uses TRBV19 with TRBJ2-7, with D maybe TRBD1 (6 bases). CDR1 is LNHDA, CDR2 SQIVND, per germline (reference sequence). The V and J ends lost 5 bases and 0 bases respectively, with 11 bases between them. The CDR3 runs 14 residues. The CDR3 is CASSSGTSSYEQYF. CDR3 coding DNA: TGTGCCAGTAGTTCCGGGACAAGCTCCTACGAGCAGTACTTC.

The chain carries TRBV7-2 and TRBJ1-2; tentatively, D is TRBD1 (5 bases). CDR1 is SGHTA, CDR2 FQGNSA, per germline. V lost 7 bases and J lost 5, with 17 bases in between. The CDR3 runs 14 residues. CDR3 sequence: CASNQGTPWYGYTF. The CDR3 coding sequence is TGTGCCAGCAACCAGGGTACTCCGTGGTATGGCTACACCTTC. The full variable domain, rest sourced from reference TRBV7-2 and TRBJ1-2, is GAGVSQSPSNKVTEKGKDVELRCDPISGHTALYWYRQSLGQGLEFLIYFQGNSAPDKSGLPSDRFSAERTGGSVSTLTIQRTQQEDSAVYLCASNQGTPWYGYTFGSGTRLTVV.

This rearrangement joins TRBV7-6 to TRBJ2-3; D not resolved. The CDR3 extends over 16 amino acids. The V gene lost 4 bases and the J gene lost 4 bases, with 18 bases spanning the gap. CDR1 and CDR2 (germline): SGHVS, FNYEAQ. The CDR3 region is CASSSQRGSLADTQYF. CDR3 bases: TGTGCCAGCAGCTCCCAAAGAGGCTCCCTGGCAGATACGCAGTATTTT.

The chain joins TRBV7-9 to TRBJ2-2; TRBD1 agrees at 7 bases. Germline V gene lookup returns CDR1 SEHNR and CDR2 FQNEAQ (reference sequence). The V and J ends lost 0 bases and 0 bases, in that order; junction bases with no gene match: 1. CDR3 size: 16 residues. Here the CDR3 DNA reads TGTGCCAGCAGCTTAGCAGGGGGCACGAACACCGGGGAGCTGTTTTTT. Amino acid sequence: CASSLAGGTNTGELFF.

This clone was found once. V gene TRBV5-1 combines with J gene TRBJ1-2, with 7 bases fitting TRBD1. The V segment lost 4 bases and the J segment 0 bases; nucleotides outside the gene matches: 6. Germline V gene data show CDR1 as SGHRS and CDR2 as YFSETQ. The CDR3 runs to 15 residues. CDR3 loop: CASSQGTETNYGYTF. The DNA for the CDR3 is TGCGCCAGCAGCCAGGGGACAGAAACTAACTATGGCTACACCTTC.

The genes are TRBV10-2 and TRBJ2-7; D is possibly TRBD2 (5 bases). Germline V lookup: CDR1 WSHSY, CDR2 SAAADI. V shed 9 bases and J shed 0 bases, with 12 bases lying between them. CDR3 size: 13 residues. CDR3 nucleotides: TGCGCCAGTGGGCGGGTTGACTCCTACGAGCAGTACTTC. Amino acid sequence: CASGRVDSYEQYF.

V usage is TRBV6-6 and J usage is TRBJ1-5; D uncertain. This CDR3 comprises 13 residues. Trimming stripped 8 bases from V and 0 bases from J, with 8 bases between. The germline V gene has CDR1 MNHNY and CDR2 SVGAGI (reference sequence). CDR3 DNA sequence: TGTGCCAGCTCGGGAAATAGCAATCAGCCCCAGCATTTT. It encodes CASSGNSNQPQHF.

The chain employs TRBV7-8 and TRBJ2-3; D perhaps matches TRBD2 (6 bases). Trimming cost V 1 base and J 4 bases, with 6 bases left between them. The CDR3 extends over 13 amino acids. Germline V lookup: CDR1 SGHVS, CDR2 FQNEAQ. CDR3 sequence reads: CASSLGRADTQYF. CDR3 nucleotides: TGTGCCAGCAGCTTAGGGAGGGCAGATACGCAGTATTTT.

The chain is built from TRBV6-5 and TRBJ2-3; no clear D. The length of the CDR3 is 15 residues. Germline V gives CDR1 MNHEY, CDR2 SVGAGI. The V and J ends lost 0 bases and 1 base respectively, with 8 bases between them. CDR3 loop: CASSYSPLGTDTQYF. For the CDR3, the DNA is TGTGCCAGCAGTTACTCGCCCCTAGGCACAGATACGCAGTATTTT.

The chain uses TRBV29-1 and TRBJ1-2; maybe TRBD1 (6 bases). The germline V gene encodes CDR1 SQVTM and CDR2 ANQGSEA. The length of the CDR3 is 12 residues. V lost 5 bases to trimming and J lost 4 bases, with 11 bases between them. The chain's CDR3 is CSVWGGPYGYTF. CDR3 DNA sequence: TGCAGCGTTTGGGGGGGCCCCTATGGCTACACCTTC. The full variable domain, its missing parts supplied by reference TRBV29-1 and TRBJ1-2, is SAVISQKPSRDICQRGTSLTIQCQVDSQVTMMFWYRQQPGQSLTLIATANQGSEATYESGFVIDKFPISRPNLTFSTLTVSNMSPEDSSIYLCSVWGGPYGYTFGSGTRLTVV.

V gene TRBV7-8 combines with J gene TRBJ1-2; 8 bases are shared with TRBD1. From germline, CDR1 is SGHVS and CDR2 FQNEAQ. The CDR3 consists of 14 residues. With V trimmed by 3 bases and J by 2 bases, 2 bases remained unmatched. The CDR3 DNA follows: TGTGCCAGCAGCTTTCGGGACAGGAACTATGGCTACACCTTC. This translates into CASSFRDRNYGYTF.

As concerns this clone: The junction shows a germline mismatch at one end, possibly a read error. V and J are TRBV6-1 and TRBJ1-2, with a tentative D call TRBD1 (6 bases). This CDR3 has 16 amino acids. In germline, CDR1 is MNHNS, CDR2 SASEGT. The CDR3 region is CASSEARGQYNYGYPF. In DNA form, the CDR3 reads TGTGCCAGCAGTGAAGCTCGAGGACAGTATAACTATGGCTACCCCTTC.

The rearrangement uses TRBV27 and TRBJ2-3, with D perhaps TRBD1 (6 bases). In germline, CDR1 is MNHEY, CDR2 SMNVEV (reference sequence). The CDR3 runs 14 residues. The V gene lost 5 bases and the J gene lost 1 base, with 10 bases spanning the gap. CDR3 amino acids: CASSQDRRTDTQYF. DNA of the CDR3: TGTGCCAGCAGTCAGGACAGACGCACAGATACGCAGTATTTT.

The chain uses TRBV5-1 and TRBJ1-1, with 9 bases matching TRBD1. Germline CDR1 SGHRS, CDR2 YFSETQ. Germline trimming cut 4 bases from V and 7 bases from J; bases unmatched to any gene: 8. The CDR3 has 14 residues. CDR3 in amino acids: CASSTDRGAREAFF. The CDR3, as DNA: TGCGCCAGCAGCACGGACAGGGGTGCCCGTGAAGCTTTCTTT.

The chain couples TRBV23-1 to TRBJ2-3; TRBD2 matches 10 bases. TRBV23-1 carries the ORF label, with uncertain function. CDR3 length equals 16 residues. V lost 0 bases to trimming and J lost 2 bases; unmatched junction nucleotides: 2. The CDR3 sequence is CASSQSSGRVTDTQYF. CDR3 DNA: TGCGCCAGCAGTCAATCGAGCGGGAGGGTCACAGATACGCAGTATTTT.

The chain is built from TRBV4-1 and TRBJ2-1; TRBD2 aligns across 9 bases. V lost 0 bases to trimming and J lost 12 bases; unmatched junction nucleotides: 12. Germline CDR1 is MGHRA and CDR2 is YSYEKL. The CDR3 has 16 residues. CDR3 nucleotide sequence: TGCGCCAGCAGCCAAGAATGGACTAGCGCCTTAGGGGGGCAGTTCTTC. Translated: CASSQEWTSALGGQFF.

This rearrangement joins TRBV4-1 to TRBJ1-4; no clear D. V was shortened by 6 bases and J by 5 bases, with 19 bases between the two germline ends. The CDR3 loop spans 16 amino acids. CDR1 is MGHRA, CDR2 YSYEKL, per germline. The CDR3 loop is CASSLSGRVFNEKLFF. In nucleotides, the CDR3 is TGCGCCAGCAGTCTCTCTGGGCGCGTCTTCAATGAAAAACTGTTTTTT.

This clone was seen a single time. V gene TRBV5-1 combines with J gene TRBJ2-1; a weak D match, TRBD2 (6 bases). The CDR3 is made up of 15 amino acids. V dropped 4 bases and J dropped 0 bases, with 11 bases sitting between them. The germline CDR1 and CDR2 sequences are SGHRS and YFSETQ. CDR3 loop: CASSPWEASYNEQFF. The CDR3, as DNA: TGCGCCAGCAGCCCTTGGGAGGCCTCCTACAATGAGCAGTTCTTC.